This TCR beta chain was captured by sequencing in a study of T cell responses to AZD1222 COVID-19 vaccine. Concerning this clone: Its antigen is currently unknown.

Per germline, CDR1 LNHDA and CDR2 SQIVND (reference sequence). The CDR3 length is 16 residues. The V end was cut by 4 bases, the J end by 2 bases, with 17 bases between. Sequenced by immunoSEQ multiplex PCR; TCRdb stores in-frame clones only, minus some. Of about 160,000 clones listed, 90% to 95% were seen once; the top ten hold approximately 2%. General study results and limits: Across spike, vaccine-associated CD4 TCRs were found, dominant at 160-218 and 743-854.

The chain is built from TRBV19 and TRBJ1-2; a possible D gene is TRBD1 (6 bases). This clonotype originated in an adult in good health. The sample was peripheral blood, taken on day 0 of AZD1222 vaccination. The CDR3 here is CASSTRQAPANYGYTF. The CDR3, as DNA: TGTGCCAGTAGTACCCGACAGGCCCCAGCAAACTATGGCTACACCTTC. Full variable domain (rest looked up from reference TRBV19 and TRBJ1-2): DGGITQSPKYLFRKEGQNVTLSCEQNLNHDAMYWYRQDPGQGLRLIYYSQIVNDFQKGDIAEGYSVSREKKESFPLTVTSAQKNPTAFYLCASSTRQAPANYGYTFGSGTRLTVV.